What follows describes a single T cell receptor (beta chain). This record belongs to a study of blood T cell repertoires in COVID-19. Profiling relied on immunoSEQ multiplex PCR, and the TCRdb table lists in-frame clones only, not all of them. In the table there are about 170,000 clones, 80% to 90% of which are singletons. Germline V gene data show CDR1 as GTSNPN and CDR2 as SVGIG (reference sequence). The V and J ends lost 0 bases and 4 bases respectively, with 17 bases between them. The CDR3 runs to 16 residues. The sequencing input was peripheral blood. This receptor was obtained from a woman in her sixties or seventies with COVID-19, enrolled during active disease. The rearrangement links TRBV30 to TRBJ2-3; maybe TRBD2 (5 bases). This CDR3 reads CAWSVGSNSRADTQYF. In DNA form, the CDR3 reads TGTGCCTGGAGTGTTGGGAGCAACAGTCGCGCAGATACGCAGTATTTT.